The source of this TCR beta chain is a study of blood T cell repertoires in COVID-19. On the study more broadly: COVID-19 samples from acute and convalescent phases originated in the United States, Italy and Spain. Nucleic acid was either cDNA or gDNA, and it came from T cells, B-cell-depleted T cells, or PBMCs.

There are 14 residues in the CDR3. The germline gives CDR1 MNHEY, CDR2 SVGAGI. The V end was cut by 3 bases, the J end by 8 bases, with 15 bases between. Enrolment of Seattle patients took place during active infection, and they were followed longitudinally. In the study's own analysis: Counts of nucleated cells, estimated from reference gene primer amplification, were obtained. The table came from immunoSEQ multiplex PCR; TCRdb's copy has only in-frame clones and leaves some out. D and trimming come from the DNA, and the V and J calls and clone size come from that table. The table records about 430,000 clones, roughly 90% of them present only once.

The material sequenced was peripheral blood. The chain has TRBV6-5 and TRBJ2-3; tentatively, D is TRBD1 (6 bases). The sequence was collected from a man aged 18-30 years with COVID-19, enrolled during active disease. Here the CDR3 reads CASSYGSRGSTQYF. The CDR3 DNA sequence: TGTGCCAGCAGTTATGGTTCCAGGGGTTCTACGCAGTATTTT.